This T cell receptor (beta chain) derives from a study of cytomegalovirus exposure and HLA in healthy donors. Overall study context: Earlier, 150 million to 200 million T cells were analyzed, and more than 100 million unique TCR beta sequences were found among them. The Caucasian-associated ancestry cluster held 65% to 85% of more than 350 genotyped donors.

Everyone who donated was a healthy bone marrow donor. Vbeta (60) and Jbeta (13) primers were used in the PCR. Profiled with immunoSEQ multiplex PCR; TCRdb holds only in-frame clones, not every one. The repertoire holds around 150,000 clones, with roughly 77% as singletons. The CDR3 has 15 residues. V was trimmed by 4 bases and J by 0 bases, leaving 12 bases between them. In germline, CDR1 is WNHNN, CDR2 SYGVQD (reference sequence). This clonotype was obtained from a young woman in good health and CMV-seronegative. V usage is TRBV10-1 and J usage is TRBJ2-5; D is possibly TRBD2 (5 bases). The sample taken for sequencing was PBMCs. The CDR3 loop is CASSVERANQETQYF. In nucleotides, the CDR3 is TGCGCCAGCAGTGTGGAGAGGGCTAACCAAGAGACCCAGTACTTC.